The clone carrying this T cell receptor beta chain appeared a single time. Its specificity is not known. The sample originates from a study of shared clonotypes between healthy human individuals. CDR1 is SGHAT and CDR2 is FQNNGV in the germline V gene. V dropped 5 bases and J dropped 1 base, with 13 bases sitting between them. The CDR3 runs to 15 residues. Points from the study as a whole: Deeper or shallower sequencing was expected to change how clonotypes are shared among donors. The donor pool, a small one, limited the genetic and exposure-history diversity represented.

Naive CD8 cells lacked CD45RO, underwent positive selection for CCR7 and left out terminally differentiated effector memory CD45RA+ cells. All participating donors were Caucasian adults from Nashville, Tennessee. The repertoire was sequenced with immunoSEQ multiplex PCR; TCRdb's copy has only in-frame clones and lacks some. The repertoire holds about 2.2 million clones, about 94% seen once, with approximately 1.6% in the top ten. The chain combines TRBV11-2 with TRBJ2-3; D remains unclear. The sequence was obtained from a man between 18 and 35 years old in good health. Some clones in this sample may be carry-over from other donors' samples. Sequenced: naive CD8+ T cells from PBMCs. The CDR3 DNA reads TGTGCCAGCAGCCATCTTATAGCAGGCACAGATACGCAGTATTTT. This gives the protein CASSHLIAGTDTQYF. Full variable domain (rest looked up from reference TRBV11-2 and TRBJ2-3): EAGVAQSPRYKIIEKRQSVAFWCNPISGHATLYWYQQILGQGPKLLIQFQNNGVVDDSQLPKDRFSAERLKGVDSTLKIQPAKLEDSAVYLCASSHLIAGTDTQYFGPGTRLTVL.